This T cell receptor beta chain emerged from a study of T cells in Graves' hyperthyroidism and ophthalmopathy. Study-wide results and limits: Model-based prediction identified ophthalmopathy a median around 6.7 months prior to its onset.

For ophthalmopathy patients, the Clinical Activity Score was at least 3 and the NOSPECS grade at least 4; duration was under 3 months. The diagnoses drew upon clinical symptoms, serum thyroxine and TRAb, thyroid ultrasound and orbital computed tomography. CDR3 length: 15 amino acids. The V gene's germline CDR1 is SGHNT and CDR2 YENEEA. V was pared by 4 bases and J by 0 bases, with 12 bases between. Amplification yielded TCR beta CDR3 regions, with RNA transcripts as the source. The HTBI set primed first-round TCR CDR3 RT-PCR. MiXCR, run by TCRdb on the multiplex PCR reads, gives a single entry per CDR3 protein. The table records hundreds of thousands of distinct CDR3 sequences, about 20% of them present only once. In this sample, this clonotype turned up many times. The antigen remains undetermined.

The rearrangement links TRBV11-3 to TRBJ1-1; D uncertain. Sequencing was performed on blood. This TCR derives from a man in his thirties or forties with Graves' ophthalmopathy. This chain's CDR3 is CASSWGGDLNTEAFF. In DNA form, the CDR3 reads TGTGCCAGCAGCTGGGGTGGCGATTTGAACACTGAAGCTTTCTTT.